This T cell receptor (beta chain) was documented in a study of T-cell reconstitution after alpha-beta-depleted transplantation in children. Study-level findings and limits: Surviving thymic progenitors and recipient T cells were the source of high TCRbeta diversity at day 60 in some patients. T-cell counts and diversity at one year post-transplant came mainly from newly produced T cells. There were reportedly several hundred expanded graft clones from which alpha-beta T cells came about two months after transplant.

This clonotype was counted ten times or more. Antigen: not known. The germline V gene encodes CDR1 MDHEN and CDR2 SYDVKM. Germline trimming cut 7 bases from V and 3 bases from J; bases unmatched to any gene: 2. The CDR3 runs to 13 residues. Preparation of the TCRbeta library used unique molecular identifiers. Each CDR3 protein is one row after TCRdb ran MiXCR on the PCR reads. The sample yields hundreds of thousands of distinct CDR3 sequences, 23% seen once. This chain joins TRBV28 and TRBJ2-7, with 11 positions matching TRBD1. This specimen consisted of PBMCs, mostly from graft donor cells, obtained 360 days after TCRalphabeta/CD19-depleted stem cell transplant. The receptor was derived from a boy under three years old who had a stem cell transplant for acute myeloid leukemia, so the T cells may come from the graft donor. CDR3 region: CASTGTGGYEQYV. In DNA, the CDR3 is TGTGCCAGCACCGGGACAGGGGGCTACGAGCAGTACGTC.